The 13 T cell receptor beta chains listed next were all sequenced from one sample in a study of shared clonotypes between healthy human individuals. The method was immunoSEQ multiplex PCR; TCRdb's version includes in-frame clones alone and lacks a portion of them. The table lists approximately 480,000 clones, nearly 80% of them singletons. The sample comprised PBMCs. These receptors were obtained from a woman aged 40-49 years in good health. Some clones in this sample may be carry-over from other donors' samples.

The chain has TRBV7-9 and TRBJ2-1; 10 bases line up with TRBD1. CDR1 SEHNR and CDR2 FQNEAQ come from the germline V gene (reference sequence). After removal of 4 bases from V and 8 bases from J, the junction contained 8 bases not matched to a gene. The CDR3 has 15 amino acids. DNA for the CDR3: TGTGCCAGCAGCTCTCCCGGACAGGGGGGTTATGAGCAGTTCTTC. Protein sequence: CASSSPGQGGYEQFF.

This clone was observed a single time. The CDR3 reads CSATEDYGYTF. CDR3 in DNA: TGCAGTGCAACGGAGGACTATGGCTACACCTTC. The chain combines TRBV20-1 with TRBJ1-2; D remains ambiguous. Germline CDR1 DFQATT, CDR2 SNEGSKA (reference sequence). The CDR3 runs to 11 residues. V gave up 6 bases and J gave up 3 bases, with 8 bases separating them.

This chain joins TRBV28 and TRBJ2-5; D is possibly TRBD2 (7 bases). Per the germline V gene, CDR1 is MDHEN and CDR2 is SYDVKM. V lost 5 bases, J lost 5 bases, and 18 bases lay in between. The CDR3 sequence is 15 residues long. CDR3 sequence (DNA): TGTGCCAGCAGTGCCGAGGGGGGGGCGCGGGAGACCCAGTACTTC. This encodes CASSAEGGARETQYF. The complete variable domain, with remaining parts taken from reference TRBV28 and TRBJ2-5, reads DVKVTQSSRYLVKRTGEKVFLECVQDMDHENMFWYRQDPGLGLRLIYFSYDVKMKEKGDIPEGYSVSREKKERFSLILESASTNQTSMYLCASSAEGGARETQYFGPGTRLLVL.

On this clone itself: A much larger clone lies a single base off, so this may be a read error. V gene TRBV4-2 combines with J gene TRBJ2-2; 8 positions match TRBD2. This CDR3 region has 19 residues. The J segment lost 5 bases and the V segment lost 0 bases, leaving 14 bases of the junction unmatched. The germline CDR1 and CDR2 sequences are LGHNA and YNFKEQ. CDR3: CASSQDNLTGGEQTGELFF. DNA of the CDR3: TGTGCCAGCAGCCAAGATAATCTAACGGGAGGGGAACAAACCGGGGAGCTGTTTTTT.

A word on this clone: One end of the junction fails to match germline, which may point to a read error. The chain is built from TRBV29-1 and TRBJ1-1, with 10 bases identical to TRBD1. This CDR3 is 12 amino acids long. Germline V gene lookup returns CDR1 SQVTM and CDR2 ANQGSEA. The chain's CDR3 is CSVERQGAEAFF. CDR3 coding DNA: TGCAGCGTTGAACGACAGGGGGCTGAGGCTTTCTTT. Full variable domain (rest looked up from reference TRBV29-1 and TRBJ1-1): SAVISQKPSRDICQRGTSLTIQCQVDSQVTMMFWYRQQPGQSLTLIATANQGSEATYESGFVIDKFPISRPNLTFSTLTVSNMSPEDSSIYLCSVERQGAEAFFGQGTRLTVV.

This clone was observed many times. The chain uses TRBV30 and TRBJ1-2; no definite D call. The germline gives CDR1 GTSNPN, CDR2 SVGIG (reference sequence). Trimming removed 4 bases from V and 0 bases from J, with 9 bases in between. The CDR3 consists of 13 residues. The CDR3 DNA reads as TGTGCCTGGATTGGGAGTCCTAACTATGGCTACACCTTC. Translating it yields CAWIGSPNYGYTF.

On this clone itself: Other DNA sequences of this sample code for an identical CDR3. V usage is TRBV5-1 and J usage is TRBJ2-3, with D hard to call. The germline V gene encodes CDR1 SGHRS and CDR2 YFSETQ. This CDR3 has 11 amino acids. V was clipped by 2 bases and J by 4 bases, with 2 bases between them. The chain's CDR3 is CASSFADTQYF. The CDR3 DNA is TGCGCCAGCAGCTTCGCAGATACGCAGTATTTT. The whole variable domain, remainder taken from reference TRBV5-1 and TRBJ2-3, is KAGVTQTPRYLIKTRGQQVTLSCSPISGHRSVSWYQQTPGQGLQFLFEYFSETQRNKGNFPGRFSGRQFSNSRSEMNVSTLELGDSALYLCASSFADTQYFGPGTRLTVL.

The genes are TRBV6-1 and TRBJ2-7; the D gene could be TRBD1 or TRBD2 (5 bases each). The length of the CDR3 is 15 residues. Per the germline V gene, CDR1 is MNHNS and CDR2 is SASEGT. Trimming took off 8 bases at V and 6 bases at J, with 23 bases between the two ends. The CDR3 DNA follows: TGTGCCAGCGAAGGGGCCGGGGCCGGTTTTCTCGAGCAGTACTTC. It specifies CASEGAGAGFLEQYF.

The rearrangement links TRBV7-7 to TRBJ2-3; TRBD2 matches at 7 bases. Germline CDR1 is SSHAT and CDR2 is FNYEAQ (reference sequence). With V trimmed by 5 bases and J by 5 bases, 10 bases remained unmatched. The CDR3 consists of 15 residues. CDR3: CASSPLGLDLDTQYF. The CDR3 coding sequence is TGTGCCAGCAGCCCCCTCGGACTAGATCTAGATACGCAGTATTTT.

The chain employs TRBV6-6 and TRBJ2-1; D perhaps matches TRBD1 (6 bases). The CDR3 sequence is 14 residues long. The germline V gene has CDR1 MNHNY and CDR2 SVGAGI (reference sequence). Between the trimmed V and J ends, which lost 7 bases and 8 bases, there was a span of 18 bases. CDR3 coding DNA: TGTGCCAGCACCCGGACAGTATTTGGCGATGAGCAGTTCTTC. Its translation is CASTRTVFGDEQFF.

The J gene is TRBJ2-7, the V gene TRBV19; D gene ambiguous. V was cut by 3 bases and J by 3 bases, with 9 bases left in between. The CDR3 has 13 amino acids. Germline V gene lookup returns CDR1 LNHDA and CDR2 SQIVND (reference sequence). CDR3 in DNA: TGTGCCAGTAGTATTGGAGTCGTCTACGAGCAGTACTTC. Its protein is CASSIGVVYEQYF.

The rearrangement joins TRBV27 to TRBJ1-5, with D perhaps TRBD1 (6 bases). The CDR3 sequence is 14 residues long. Trimming removed 3 bases at V and 7 bases at J, with 13 bases between. Germline CDR1 is MNHEY and CDR2 is SMNVEV (reference sequence). The CDR3: CASSFRGAGQPQHF. CDR3 bases: TGTGCCAGCAGTTTCCGGGGGGCAGGACAGCCCCAGCATTTT.

J is TRBJ2-7 and V is TRBV7-2, with 13 bases that match TRBD2. The J call may be incorrect, as the DNA end agrees better with TRBJ2-5. From germline, CDR1 is SGHTA and CDR2 FQGNSA. The CDR3 contains 16 residues. Here the CDR3 DNA reads TGTGCCAGCAGCTCAAGGACTAGCGGGAGCTGGGTGACCCAGTACTTC. Encoded protein: CASSSRTSGSWVTQYF.